This T cell receptor (beta chain) came from a study of cytomegalovirus exposure and HLA in healthy donors. Study-wide results and caveats: From TCR beta sequences, most subjects' HLA-A and HLA-B alleles were reportedly predicted accurately. CMV serostatus was the sole immune exposure data available.

This cohort consisted of healthy bone marrow donors. This CDR3 is built from 16 residues. The V and J ends lost 0 bases and 0 bases respectively, with 13 bases between them. CDR1 SGHRS and CDR2 YFSETQ come from the germline V gene. This PCR relied on a set of 60 Vbeta primers and 13 Jbeta primers. Assay: immunoSEQ multiplex PCR; the TCRdb copy retains only in-frame clones and omits some. The profile shows around 61,000 clones, about 86% of them singletons. About this clone itself: The antigen is undetermined.

This receptor was taken from a man aged 35 to 55 in good health and CMV-seronegative. The chain has TRBV5-1 and TRBJ2-7, with D tentatively TRBD1 (6 bases). Sequenced material: PBMCs. The CDR3 nucleotides are TGCGCCAGCAGCTTGGTCCCATTACAGGGCTCCTACGAGCAGTACTTC. Its protein is CASSLVPLQGSYEQYF.